This record covers a single T cell receptor (beta chain). The antigen it recognizes is unknown. The record has no base qualities; no much larger clone is one base away. The CDR3 runs 14 amino acids, cysteine and phenylalanine included. Only the CDR3 DNA is retained, 42 bases long and in frame from the first base. The germline V gene supplies CDR1 SGHDT and CDR2 YYEEEE. The junction carries 9 bases between V and J, which are trimmed by 3 bases and 0 bases respectively. Every donor was a healthy Caucasian. The twin cohort comprised three pairs of female monozygotic twins, all aged roughly 18 to 30 years. Peripheral blood mononuclear cells were used as the source from which RNA for TCR libraries was isolated. This specimen belongs to a study of identical twins (dated by TCRdb to the mid-2010s). In terms of the full investigation: To test whether fetal clonotypes persist, the study used deep sequencing on TCR alpha and beta repertoires from monozygotic twins, unrelated adults of various ages, and cord blood. To rule out contamination, the twin experiments were replicated at different times with different library preparation protocols. Here is what the overall study found, with its caveats: Zero-insertion analyses could be partly confounded by invariant T cells such as MAIT and iNKT, though diverse VJ usage argued against such confounding for most clonotypes. Fewer insertions were carried by abundant cord blood beta clonotypes; a weaker similar trend was observed in young adult naive repertoires, while no such trend was observed in memory repertoires. Recombination models systematically underestimated out-of-frame TCR alpha sharing in monozygotic twins but agreed with sharing between unrelated individuals. Because the same donors could not be followed over many years, the conclusions depended on cross-sectional statistical analysis. Out-of-frame TCR alpha sequences shared between twins showed an excess of low generation-probability sequences compared with coincidental sharing between unrelated individuals. Excess twin sharing in beta out-of-frame sequences was weaker because fewer shared sequences lowered the signal-to-noise ratio.

Library preparation employed 5' RACE. The sequencer was an Illumina HiSeq 2000. A universal primer binding site was introduced by template switching, and a unique molecular identifier was present in the final cDNA, enabling accurate counting of TCR cDNA molecules. Specific primers in the conserved constant-segment region were used to synthesize first-strand cDNA for the TCR alpha and beta chains. To control for contamination, every cDNA library carried two barcodes: a SMART-Mk sample barcode plus Illumina barcodes. TruSeq adapter sequences along with Illumina sample barcodes were introduced in two successive PCR steps. The TCR alpha and beta cDNA libraries were sequenced on the Illumina HiSeq platform using custom primers. As for how the authors treated the data: Raw reads were processed with MiGEC to extract unique molecular identifiers, and MiXCR was used to determine CDR3 positions. For each individual, recombination models were inferred using an EM algorithm with the repgenHMM and IGoR tools. The tcR package in R was used for shared clonotype analysis, with sharing normalized by the product of cloneset sizes. To study raw recombination without the effects of thymic and clonal selection, out-of-frame nonproductive sequences were analyzed. TCRdb reworked the public reads: Q25 trimming with fastp, MiXCR clone assembly, productive beta chains retained. Under each unique CDR3 protein, matching rows form one entry showing the most common genes and DNA. For this entry, the V and J calls and clone size follow TCRdb and not the study's own pipeline. Within this sample are about 890,000 distinct CDR3 sequences, with roughly an eighth of them counted one time only. The top ten constitute around 1.6% of the sample.

The sample was also reused in another study, on yellow fever vaccine responses in identical twins. As that second study puts it: The authors reported that the T cell response to vaccination in identical twins appeared partly convergent and partly personalized. In identical twins, the study followed T cell clones that responded to the vaccine with precision.

The V and J segments used are TRBV5-6 and TRBJ1-1; the D segment could be TRBD1, given 5 matching bases. This clonotype was obtained from a woman aged 18-35 years in good health. The sequenced material came from PBMCs. The CDR3: CASSSGLMNTEAFF. In nucleotide form, the sequence is TGTGCCAGCAGCTCGGGGCTGATGAACACTGAAGCTTTCTTT.